This T cell receptor beta chain was captured in a study of blood T cell repertoires in COVID-19. For the study at large: COVID-19 samples collected from the United States, Italy and Spain covered acute and convalescent phases.

Germline lookup yields CDR1 MDHEN and CDR2 SYDVKM. Losses at the gene ends were 10 bases for V and 2 bases for J; bases not matched to a gene: 5. The CDR3 is made up of 14 amino acids. Original data processing: Amplification of reference gene primers provided the estimated nucleated cell counts. Data came from immunoSEQ multiplex PCR; TCRdb stores just in-frame clones and leaves some out. Clone size and V and J calls were adopted from that table, with D and trimming inferred from the DNA. Counted here are roughly 100,000 clones, 70% to 90% occurring once; the ten biggest clones make up around 5%. This clone was counted once.

Sequences were obtained from peripheral blood. This sequence joins TRBV28 and TRBJ2-6; 7 nucleotides match TRBD1. This receptor was obtained from a woman older than 75 with active COVID-19. CDR3 protein: CAIPGGTGANVLTF. The DNA of the CDR3 is TGTGCCATCCCAGGGGGAACTGGGGCCAACGTCCTGACTTTC. Filled out from reference TRBV28 and TRBJ2-6, the complete variable domain reads DVKVTQSSRYLVKRTGEKVFLECVQDMDHENMFWYRQDPGLGLRLIYFSYDVKMKEKGDIPEGYSVSREKKERFSLILESASTNQTSMYLCAIPGGTGANVLTFGAGSRLTVL.